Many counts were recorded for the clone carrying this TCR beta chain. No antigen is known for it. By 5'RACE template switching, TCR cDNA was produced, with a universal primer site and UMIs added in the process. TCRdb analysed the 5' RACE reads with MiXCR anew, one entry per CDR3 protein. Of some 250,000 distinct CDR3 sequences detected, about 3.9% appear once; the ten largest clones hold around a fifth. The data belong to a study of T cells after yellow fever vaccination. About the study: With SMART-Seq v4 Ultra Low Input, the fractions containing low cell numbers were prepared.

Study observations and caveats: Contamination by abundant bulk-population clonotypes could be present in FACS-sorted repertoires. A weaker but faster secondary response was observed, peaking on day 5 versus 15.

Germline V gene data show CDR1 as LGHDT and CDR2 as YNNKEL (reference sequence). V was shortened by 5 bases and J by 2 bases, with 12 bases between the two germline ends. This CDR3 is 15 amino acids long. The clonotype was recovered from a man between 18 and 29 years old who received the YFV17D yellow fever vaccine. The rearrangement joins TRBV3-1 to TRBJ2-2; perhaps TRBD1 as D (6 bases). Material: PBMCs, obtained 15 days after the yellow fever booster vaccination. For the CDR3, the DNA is TGTGCCAGCAGCTTACGGGACACAAACACCGGGGAGCTGTTTTTT. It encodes CASSLRDTNTGELFF. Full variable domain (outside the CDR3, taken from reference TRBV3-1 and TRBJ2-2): DTAVSQTPKYLVTQMGNDKSIKCEQNLGHDTMYWYKQDSKKFLKIMFSYNNKELIINETVPNRFSPKSPDKAHLNLHINSLELGDSAVYFCASSLRDTNTGELFFGEGSRLTVL.